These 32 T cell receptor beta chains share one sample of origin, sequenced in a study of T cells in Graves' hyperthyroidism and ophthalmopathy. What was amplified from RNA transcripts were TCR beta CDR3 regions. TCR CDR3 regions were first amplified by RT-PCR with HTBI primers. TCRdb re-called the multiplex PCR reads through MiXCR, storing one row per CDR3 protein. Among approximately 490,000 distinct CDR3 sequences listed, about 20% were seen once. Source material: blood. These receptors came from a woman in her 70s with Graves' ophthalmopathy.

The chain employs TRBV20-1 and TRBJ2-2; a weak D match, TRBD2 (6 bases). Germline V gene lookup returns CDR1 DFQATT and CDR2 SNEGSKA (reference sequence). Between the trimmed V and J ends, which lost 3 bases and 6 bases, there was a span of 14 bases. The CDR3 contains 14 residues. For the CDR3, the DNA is TGCAGTGCTAGTAGGGCTAGCGAGCCCGGGGAGCTGTTTTTT. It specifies CSASRASEPGELFF.

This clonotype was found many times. CDR3 sequence reads: CAIRGGAASTDTQYF. CDR3 coding DNA: TGTGCCATTCGGGGGGGAGCGGCTAGCACAGATACGCAGTATTTT. The V gene is TRBV28, the J gene TRBJ2-3, with TRBD2 identical over 8 bases. The length of the CDR3 is 15 residues. The V gene's germline CDR1 is MDHEN and CDR2 SYDVKM. V shed 10 bases and J 0 bases; nucleotides not matched to a gene: 9.

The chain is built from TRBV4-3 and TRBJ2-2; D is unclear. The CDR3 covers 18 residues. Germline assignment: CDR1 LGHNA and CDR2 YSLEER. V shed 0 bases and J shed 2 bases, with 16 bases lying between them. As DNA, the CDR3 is TGCGCCAGCAGCCAAGACAGTGCAAGGCTAAGAAACACCGGGGAGCTGTTTTTT. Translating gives CASSQDSARLRNTGELFF.

The chain's CDR3 is CSARDPYGRLAMTDEQYF. DNA of the CDR3: TGCAGTGCTAGAGATCCATATGGGCGACTGGCAATGACCGACGAGCAGTACTTC. V usage is TRBV20-1 and J usage is TRBJ2-7; D is uncertain. Germline V lookup: CDR1 DFQATT, CDR2 SNEGSKA (reference sequence). V lost 0 bases and J lost 5, with 26 bases in between. This CDR3 is built from 18 residues.

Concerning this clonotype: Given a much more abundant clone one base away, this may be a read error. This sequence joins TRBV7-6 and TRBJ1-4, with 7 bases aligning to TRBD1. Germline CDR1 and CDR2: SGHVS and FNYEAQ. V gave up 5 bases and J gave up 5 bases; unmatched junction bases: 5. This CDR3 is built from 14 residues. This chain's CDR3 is CASSHGTENEKLFF. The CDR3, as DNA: TGTGCCAGCAGCCACGGGACAGAAAATGAAAAACTGTTTTTT.

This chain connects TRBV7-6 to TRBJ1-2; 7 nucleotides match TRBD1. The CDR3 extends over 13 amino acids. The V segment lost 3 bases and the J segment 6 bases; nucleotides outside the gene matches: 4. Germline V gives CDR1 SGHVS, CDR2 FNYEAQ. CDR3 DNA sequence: TGTGCCAGCAGCTTCTCAGGGGGGAATGGCTACACCTTC. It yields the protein CASSFSGGNGYTF.

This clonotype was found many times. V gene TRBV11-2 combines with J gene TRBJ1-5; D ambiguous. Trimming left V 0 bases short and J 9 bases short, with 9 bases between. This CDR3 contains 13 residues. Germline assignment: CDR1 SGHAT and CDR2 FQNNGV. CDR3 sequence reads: CASSLDQRLPQHF. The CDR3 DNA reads TGTGCCAGCAGCTTAGATCAGCGTCTGCCCCAGCATTTT.

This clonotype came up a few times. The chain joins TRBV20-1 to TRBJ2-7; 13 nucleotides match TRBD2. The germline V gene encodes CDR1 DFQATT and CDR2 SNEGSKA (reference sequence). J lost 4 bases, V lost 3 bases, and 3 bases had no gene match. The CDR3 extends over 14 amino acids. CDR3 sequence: CSASRLAGGYEQYF. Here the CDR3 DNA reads TGCAGTGCTAGTCGACTAGCGGGAGGTTACGAGCAGTACTTC.

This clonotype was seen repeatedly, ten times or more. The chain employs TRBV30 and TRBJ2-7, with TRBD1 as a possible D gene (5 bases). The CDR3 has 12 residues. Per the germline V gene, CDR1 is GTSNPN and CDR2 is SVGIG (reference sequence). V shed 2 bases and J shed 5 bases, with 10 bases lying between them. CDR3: CAWSPQEHEQYF. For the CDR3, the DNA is TGTGCCTGGAGTCCACAGGAGCACGAGCAGTACTTC.

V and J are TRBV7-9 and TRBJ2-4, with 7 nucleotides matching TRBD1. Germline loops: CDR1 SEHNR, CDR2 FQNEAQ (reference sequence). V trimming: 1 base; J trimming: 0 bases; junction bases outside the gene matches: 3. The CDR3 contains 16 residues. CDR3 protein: CASSLGAGGAKNIQYF. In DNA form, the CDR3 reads TGTGCCAGCAGCTTAGGGGCAGGGGGAGCCAAAAACATTCAGTACTTC. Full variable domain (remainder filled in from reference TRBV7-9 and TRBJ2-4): DTGVSQNPRHKITKRGQNVTFRCDPISEHNRLYWYRQTLGQGPEFLTYFQNEAQLEKSRLLSDRFSAERPKGSFSTLEIQRTEQGDSAMYLCASSLGAGGAKNIQYFGAGTRLSVL.

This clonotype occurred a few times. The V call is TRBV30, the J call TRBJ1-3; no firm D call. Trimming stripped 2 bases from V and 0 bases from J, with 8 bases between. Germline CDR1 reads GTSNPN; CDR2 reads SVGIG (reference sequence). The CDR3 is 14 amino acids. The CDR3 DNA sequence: TGTGCCTGGAGTAGGGCGAACTCTGGAAACACCATATATTTT. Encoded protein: CAWSRANSGNTIYF.

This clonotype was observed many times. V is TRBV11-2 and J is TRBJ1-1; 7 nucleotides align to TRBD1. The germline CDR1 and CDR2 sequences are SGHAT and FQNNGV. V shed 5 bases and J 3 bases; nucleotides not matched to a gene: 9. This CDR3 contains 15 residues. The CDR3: CASSPMTGSYTEAFF. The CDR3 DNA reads TGTGCCAGCAGCCCAATGACAGGGTCGTACACTGAAGCTTTCTTT.

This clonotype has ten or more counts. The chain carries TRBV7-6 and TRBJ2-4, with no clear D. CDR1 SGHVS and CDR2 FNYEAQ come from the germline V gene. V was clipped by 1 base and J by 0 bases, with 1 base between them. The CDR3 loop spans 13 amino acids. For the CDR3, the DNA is TGTGCCAGCAGCTTAGGAGCCAAAAACATTCAGTACTTC. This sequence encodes CASSLGAKNIQYF.

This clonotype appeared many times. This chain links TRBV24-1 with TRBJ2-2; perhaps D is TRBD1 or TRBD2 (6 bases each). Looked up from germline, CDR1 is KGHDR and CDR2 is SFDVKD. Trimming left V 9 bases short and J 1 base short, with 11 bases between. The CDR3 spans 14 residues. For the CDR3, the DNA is TGTGCCACCGGGGGGCACTTGAACACCGGGGAGCTGTTTTTT. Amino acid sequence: CATGGHLNTGELFF.

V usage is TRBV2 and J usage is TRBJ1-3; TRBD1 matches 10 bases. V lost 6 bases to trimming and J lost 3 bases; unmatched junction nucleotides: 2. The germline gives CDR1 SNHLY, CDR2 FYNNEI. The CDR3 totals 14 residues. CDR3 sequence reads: CASRGQGIGNTIYF. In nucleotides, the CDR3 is TGTGCCAGCAGGGGACAGGGGATTGGAAACACCATATATTTT. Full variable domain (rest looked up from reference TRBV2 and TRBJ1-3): EPEVTQTPSHQVTQMGQEVILRCVPISNHLYFYWYRQILGQKVEFLVSFYNNEISEKSEIFDDQFSVERPDGSNFTLKIRSTKLEDSAMYFCASRGQGIGNTIYFGEGSWLTVV.

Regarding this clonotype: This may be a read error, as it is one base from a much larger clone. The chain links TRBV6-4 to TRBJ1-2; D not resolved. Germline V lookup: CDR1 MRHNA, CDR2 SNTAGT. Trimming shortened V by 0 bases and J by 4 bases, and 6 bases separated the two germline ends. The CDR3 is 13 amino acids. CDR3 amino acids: CASSDSAGYGYTF. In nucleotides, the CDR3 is TGTGCCAGCAGTGACTCTGCAGGCTATGGCTACACCTTC.

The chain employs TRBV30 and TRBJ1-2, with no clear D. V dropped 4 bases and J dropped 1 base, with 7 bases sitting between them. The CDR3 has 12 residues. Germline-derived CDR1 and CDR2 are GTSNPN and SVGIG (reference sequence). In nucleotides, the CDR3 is TGTGCCTGGAATGGCGGTAACTATGGCTACACCTTC. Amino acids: CAWNGGNYGYTF.

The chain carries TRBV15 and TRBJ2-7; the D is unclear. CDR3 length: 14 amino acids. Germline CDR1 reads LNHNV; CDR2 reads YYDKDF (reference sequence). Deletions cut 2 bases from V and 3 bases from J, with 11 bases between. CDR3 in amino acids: CATSRRGQIYEQYF. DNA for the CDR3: TGTGCCACCAGCAGAAGAGGCCAAATCTACGAGCAGTACTTC. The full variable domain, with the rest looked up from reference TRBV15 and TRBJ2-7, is DAMVIQNPRYQVTQFGKPVTLSCSQTLNHNVMYWYQQKSSQAPKLLFHYYDKDFNNEADTPDNFQSRRPNTSFCFLDIRSPGLGDTAMYLCATSRRGQIYEQYFGPGTRLTVT.

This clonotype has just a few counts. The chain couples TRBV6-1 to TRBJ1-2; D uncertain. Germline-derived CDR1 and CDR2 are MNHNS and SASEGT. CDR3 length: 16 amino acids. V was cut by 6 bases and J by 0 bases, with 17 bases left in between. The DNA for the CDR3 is TGTGCCAGCAGCCATACCCTAGAGACGGCTAACTATGGCTACACCTTC. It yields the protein CASSHTLETANYGYTF.

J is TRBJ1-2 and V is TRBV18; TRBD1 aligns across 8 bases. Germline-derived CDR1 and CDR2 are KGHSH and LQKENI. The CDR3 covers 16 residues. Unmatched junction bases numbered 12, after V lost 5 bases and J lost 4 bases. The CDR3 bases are TGTGCCAGCTCAGACCAGGGGGCCTCACGGATCTATGGCTACACCTTC. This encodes CASSDQGASRIYGYTF.

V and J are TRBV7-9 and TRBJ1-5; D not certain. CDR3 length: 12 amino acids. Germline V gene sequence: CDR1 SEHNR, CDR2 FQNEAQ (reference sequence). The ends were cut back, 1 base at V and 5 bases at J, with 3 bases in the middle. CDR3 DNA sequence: TGTGCCAGCAGCTTAGATCATCAGCCCCAGCATTTT. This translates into CASSLDHQPQHF.

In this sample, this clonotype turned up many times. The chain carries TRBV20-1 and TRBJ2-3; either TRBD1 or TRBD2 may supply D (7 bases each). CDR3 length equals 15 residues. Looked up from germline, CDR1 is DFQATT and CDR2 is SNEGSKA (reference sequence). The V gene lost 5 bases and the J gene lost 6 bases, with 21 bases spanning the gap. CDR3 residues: CSAGGGTASLDTQYF. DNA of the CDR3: TGCAGTGCTGGGGGGGGGACAGCATCATTGGATACGCAGTATTTT.

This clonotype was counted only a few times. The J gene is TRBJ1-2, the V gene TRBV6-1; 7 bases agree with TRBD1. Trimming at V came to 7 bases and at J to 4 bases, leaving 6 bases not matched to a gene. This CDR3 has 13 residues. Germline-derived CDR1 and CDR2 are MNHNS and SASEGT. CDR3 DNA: TGTGCCAGCACTCCGACAGGGATCTATGGCTACACCTTC. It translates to CASTPTGIYGYTF.

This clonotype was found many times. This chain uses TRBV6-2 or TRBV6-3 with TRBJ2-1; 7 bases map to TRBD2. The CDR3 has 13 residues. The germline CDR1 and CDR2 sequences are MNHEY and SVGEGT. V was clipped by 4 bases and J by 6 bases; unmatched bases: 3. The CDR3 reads CASSSLAVNEQFF. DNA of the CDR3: TGTGCCAGCAGTTCGCTAGCGGTCAATGAGCAGTTCTTC.

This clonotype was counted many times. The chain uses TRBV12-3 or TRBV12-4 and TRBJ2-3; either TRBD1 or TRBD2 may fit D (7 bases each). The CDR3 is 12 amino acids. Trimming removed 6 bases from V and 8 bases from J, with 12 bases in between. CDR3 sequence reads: CASSRGRGTQYF. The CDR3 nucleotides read TGTGCCAGCAGCAGGGGGAGGGGTACGCAGTATTTT.

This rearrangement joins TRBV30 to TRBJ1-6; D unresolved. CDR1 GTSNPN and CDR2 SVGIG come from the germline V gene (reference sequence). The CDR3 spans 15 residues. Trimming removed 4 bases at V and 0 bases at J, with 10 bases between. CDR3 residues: CAWTSMSSYNSPLHF. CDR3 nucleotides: TGTGCCTGGACGTCTATGAGCTCCTATAATTCACCCCTCCACTTT.

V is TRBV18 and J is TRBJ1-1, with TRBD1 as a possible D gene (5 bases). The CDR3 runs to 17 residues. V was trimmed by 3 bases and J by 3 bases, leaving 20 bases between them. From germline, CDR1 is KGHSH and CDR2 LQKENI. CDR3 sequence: CASSPGKGDRFYTEAFF. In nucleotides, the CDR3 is TGTGCCAGCTCACCCGGCAAGGGTGACAGATTTTACACTGAAGCTTTCTTT.

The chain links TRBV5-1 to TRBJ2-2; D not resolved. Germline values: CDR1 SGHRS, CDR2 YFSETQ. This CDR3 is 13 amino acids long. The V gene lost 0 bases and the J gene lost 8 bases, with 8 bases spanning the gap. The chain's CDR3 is CASSLDSSGELFF. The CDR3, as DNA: TGCGCCAGCAGCTTGGACAGTTCTGGGGAGCTGTTTTTT.

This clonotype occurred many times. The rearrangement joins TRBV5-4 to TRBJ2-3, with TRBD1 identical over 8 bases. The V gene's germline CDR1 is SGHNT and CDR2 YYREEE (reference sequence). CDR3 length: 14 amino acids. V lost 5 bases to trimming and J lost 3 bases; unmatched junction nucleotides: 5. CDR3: CASSLRQGTDTQYF. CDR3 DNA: TGTGCCAGCAGTTTGAGACAGGGGACAGATACGCAGTATTTT. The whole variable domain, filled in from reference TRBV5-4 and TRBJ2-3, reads ETGVTQSPTHLIKTRGQQVTLRCSSQSGHNTVSWYQQALGQGPQFIFQYYREEENGRGNFPPRFSGLQFPNYSSELNVNALELDDSALYLCASSLRQGTDTQYFGPGTRLTVL.

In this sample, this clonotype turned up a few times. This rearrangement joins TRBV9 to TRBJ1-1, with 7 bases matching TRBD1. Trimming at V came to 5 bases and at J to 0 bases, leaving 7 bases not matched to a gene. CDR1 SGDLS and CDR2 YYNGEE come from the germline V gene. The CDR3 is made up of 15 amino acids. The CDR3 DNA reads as TGTGCCAGCAGTGGACAGGCTGGAATGAACACTGAAGCTTTCTTT. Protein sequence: CASSGQAGMNTEAFF.

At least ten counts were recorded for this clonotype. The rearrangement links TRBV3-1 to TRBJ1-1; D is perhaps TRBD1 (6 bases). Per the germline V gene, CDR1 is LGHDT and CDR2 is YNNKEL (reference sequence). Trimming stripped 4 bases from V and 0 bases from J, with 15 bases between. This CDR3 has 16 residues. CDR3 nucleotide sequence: TGTGCCAGCAGCCTACAGGGCGCCGTAATGAACACTGAAGCTTTCTTT. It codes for CASSLQGAVMNTEAFF.

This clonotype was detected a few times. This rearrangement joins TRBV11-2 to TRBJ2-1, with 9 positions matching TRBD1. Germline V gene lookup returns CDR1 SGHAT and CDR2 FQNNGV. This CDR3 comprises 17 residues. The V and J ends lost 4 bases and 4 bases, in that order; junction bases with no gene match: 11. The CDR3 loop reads CASSYSRGQGPYNEQFF. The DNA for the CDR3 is TGTGCCAGCAGCTATTCTCGGGGACAGGGCCCTTACAATGAGCAGTTCTTC.